Listed below are T cell receptor beta chains from one sample, sequenced in a study of neoadjuvant nivolumab and ipilimumab in lung cancer. Using immunoSEQ multiplex PCR, the repertoire was profiled, and TCRdb retains in-frame clones only, with some absent. The sample lists 40,000 to 55,000 clones; around 89% were seen once. The sample in question was blood, obtained before neoadjuvant nivolumab, alone or with ipilimumab. The receptors stem from an adult with non-small cell lung cancer. Some clones in this sample may be carry-over from other donors' samples. Both conserved end residues are part of each CDR3. The order of the fields is D gene, J gene, clone size, V gene, CDR3 protein, CDR3 DNA. The D gene is left open where the match is weak. The listing skips clone size in some rows; elsewhere it reads once, few, many or a size class.

D gene: TRBD1; J gene: TRBJ1-2; clone size: -; V gene: TRBV4-1; CDR3 protein: CASTLRQGGDGYTF; CDR3 DNA: TGCGCCAGCACCCTTCGACAGGGCGGGGATGGCTACACCTTC
D gene: -; J gene: TRBJ1-1; clone size: few; V gene: TRBV19; CDR3 protein: CASSIRRRGTEAFF; CDR3 DNA: TGTGCCAGTAGTATCCGGAGGAGGGGGACTGAAGCTTTCTTT
D gene: TRBD1; J gene: TRBJ1-2; clone size: -; V gene: TRBV5-4; CDR3 protein: CASSLEGAQGSYTF; CDR3 DNA: TGTGCCAGCAGCTTGGAGGGGGCGCAGGGAAGCTACACCTTC
D gene: TRBD1; J gene: TRBJ1-2; clone size: few; V gene: TRBV7-8; CDR3 protein: CASSLGTGGDGYTF; CDR3 DNA: TGTGCCAGCAGCTTAGGGACAGGGGGCGATGGCTACACCTTC
D gene: TRBD1; J gene: TRBJ2-3; clone size: -; V gene: TRBV7-2; CDR3 protein: CASSRGQGAIGNTQYF; CDR3 DNA: TGTGCCAGCAGCCGCGGACAGGGGGCGATTGGGAATACGCAGTATTTT
D gene: -; J gene: TRBJ1-2; clone size: -; V gene: TRBV15; CDR3 protein: CATSSGGTVYGYTF; CDR3 DNA: TGTGCCACCAGCAGTGGGGGGACTGTCTATGGCTACACCTTC
D gene: -; J gene: TRBJ1-5; clone size: -; V gene: TRBV19; CDR3 protein: CASSIEGAQPQHF; CDR3 DNA: TGTGCCAGTAGTATAGAAGGGGCACAGCCCCAGCATTTT
D gene: -; J gene: TRBJ2-7; clone size: -; V gene: TRBV18; CDR3 protein: CASSPPTGRYGEQYF; CDR3 DNA: TGTGCCAGCTCACCACCGACAGGGAGGTATGGTGAGCAGTACTTC
D gene: -; J gene: TRBJ1-1; clone size: -; V gene: TRBV20-1; CDR3 protein: CSARGDTEAFF; CDR3 DNA: TGCAGTGCTAGAGGAGACACTGAAGCTTTCTTT
D gene: TRBD2; J gene: TRBJ2-7; clone size: -; V gene: TRBV13; CDR3 protein: CASSRRLAGFYEQYF; CDR3 DNA: TGTGCCAGCAGCCGCCGACTAGCGGGATTCTACGAGCAGTACTTC
D gene: -; J gene: TRBJ2-3; clone size: -; V gene: TRBV30; CDR3 protein: CAWSVKRRTQYF; CDR3 DNA: TGTGCCTGGAGTGTGAAGCGACGTACGCAGTATTTT
D gene: TRBD1; J gene: TRBJ1-1; clone size: -; V gene: TRBV11-2; CDR3 protein: CASSPGQGSNTEAFF; CDR3 DNA: TGTGCCAGCAGCCCCGGACAGGGATCGAACACTGAAGCTTTCTTT
D gene: -; J gene: TRBJ2-7; clone size: -; V gene: TRBV29-1; CDR3 protein: CSARQEYSYEQYF; CDR3 DNA: TGCAGCGCGCGACAGGAGTACTCCTACGAGCAGTACTTC
D gene: TRBD1; J gene: TRBJ2-2; clone size: -; V gene: TRBV6-5; CDR3 protein: CASSYPQGSVAGELFF; CDR3 DNA: TGTGCCAGCAGTTACCCACAGGGGTCAGTGGCCGGGGAGCTGTTTTTT
D gene: -; J gene: TRBJ2-7; clone size: -; V gene: TRBV7-2; CDR3 protein: CASTLQGTQTYEQYF; CDR3 DNA: TGTGCCAGCACCCTCCAGGGGACTCAAACCTACGAGCAGTACTTC
D gene: -; J gene: TRBJ2-5; clone size: -; V gene: TRBV7-7; CDR3 protein: CASSAGLGGETQYF; CDR3 DNA: TGTGCTAGCAGCGCCGGACTAGGGGGAGAGACCCAGTACTTC
D gene: -; J gene: TRBJ2-7; clone size: -; V gene: TRBV2; CDR3 protein: CASSGGQGGGEQYF; CDR3 DNA: TGTGCCAGCAGTGGTGGGCAGGGGGGAGGCGAGCAGTACTTC
D gene: TRBD2; J gene: TRBJ2-1; clone size: -; V gene: TRBV7-3; CDR3 protein: CASSFPTGLAGGGEQFF; CDR3 DNA: TGTGCCAGCAGCTTCCCGACCGGACTAGCGGGAGGTGGTGAGCAGTTCTTC
D gene: -; J gene: TRBJ2-1; clone size: few; V gene: TRBV10-3; CDR3 protein: CAISEPRPSYNEQFF; CDR3 DNA: TGTGCCATCAGTGAGCCCAGGCCCTCCTACAATGAGCAGTTCTTC
D gene: -; J gene: TRBJ1-5; clone size: -; V gene: TRBV6-1; CDR3 protein: CASSERRTGPQHF; CDR3 DNA: TGTGCCAGCAGTGAACGGAGGACGGGGCCCCAGCATTTT
D gene: -; J gene: TRBJ2-1; clone size: -; V gene: TRBV4-3; CDR3 protein: CASSLRGEPDEQFF; CDR3 DNA: TGCGCCAGCTCCCTCCGGGGAGAACCGGATGAGCAGTTCTTC
D gene: -; J gene: TRBJ2-3; clone size: -; V gene: TRBV5-1; CDR3 protein: CASSYGQGTDTQYF; CDR3 DNA: TGCGCCAGCAGCTATGGGCAAGGCACAGATACGCAGTATTTT
D gene: -; J gene: TRBJ2-7; clone size: -; V gene: TRBV11-2; CDR3 protein: CASSLSRGEQYF; CDR3 DNA: TGTGCCAGCAGCTTGAGCAGGGGCGAGCAGTACTTC
D gene: -; J gene: TRBJ2-7; clone size: -; V gene: TRBV29-1; CDR3 protein: CSVEVQDYEQYF; CDR3 DNA: TGCAGCGTTGAAGTACAAGACTACGAGCAGTACTTC
D gene: -; J gene: TRBJ2-1; clone size: -; V gene: TRBV7-9; CDR3 protein: CASSLDLYNEQFF; CDR3 DNA: TGTGCCAGCAGCTTAGACCTTTACAATGAGCAGTTCTTC
D gene: TRBD1; J gene: TRBJ2-7; clone size: -; V gene: TRBV10-3; CDR3 protein: CAIGNRGNYEQYF; CDR3 DNA: TGTGCCATCGGAAACAGGGGTAATTACGAGCAGTACTTC
D gene: TRBD1; J gene: TRBJ1-1; clone size: -; V gene: TRBV6-5; CDR3 protein: CASSLGTGVTEAFF; CDR3 DNA: TGTGCCAGCAGCTTAGGGACAGGGGTTACTGAAGCTTTCTTT
D gene: TRBD2; J gene: TRBJ2-1; clone size: -; V gene: TRBV29-1; CDR3 protein: CSAAASGNEQFF; CDR3 DNA: TGCAGCGCCGCTGCTAGCGGGAATGAGCAGTTCTTC
D gene: TRBD1; J gene: TRBJ1-5; clone size: -; V gene: TRBV7-9; CDR3 protein: CASSPGGQGYQPQHF; CDR3 DNA: TGTGCCAGCAGCCCAGGGGGGCAGGGGTATCAGCCCCAGCATTTT
D gene: TRBD1; J gene: TRBJ1-2; clone size: -; V gene: TRBV11-2; CDR3 protein: CASSPRQGGGYTF; CDR3 DNA: TGTGCCAGCAGCCCTCGACAGGGAGGGGGCTACACCTTC
D gene: -; J gene: TRBJ1-5; clone size: -; V gene: TRBV7-6; CDR3 protein: CASSLETGGNQPQHF; CDR3 DNA: TGTGCCAGCAGCTTAGAAACCGGGGGCAATCAGCCCCAGCATTTT
D gene: -; J gene: TRBJ2-4; clone size: -; V gene: TRBV4-1; CDR3 protein: CASSQRALTENIQYF; CDR3 DNA: TGCGCCAGCAGCCAACGTGCCCTGACAGAGAACATTCAGTACTTC
D gene: TRBD1; J gene: TRBJ2-3; clone size: -; V gene: TRBV7-2; CDR3 protein: CASSSGTVDTQYF; CDR3 DNA: TGTGCCAGCAGCTCTGGGACAGTCGATACGCAGTATTTT
D gene: -; J gene: TRBJ1-2; clone size: -; V gene: TRBV4-3; CDR3 protein: CASSQYLAGSYTF; CDR3 DNA: TGCGCCAGCAGCCAATATTTGGCTGGAAGCTACACCTTC
D gene: -; J gene: TRBJ2-7; clone size: -; V gene: TRBV5-1; CDR3 protein: CASSLGADWTVREQYF; CDR3 DNA: TGCGCCAGCAGCTTGGGGGCCGACTGGACGGTCCGAGAGCAGTACTTC
D gene: -; J gene: TRBJ1-2; clone size: -; V gene: TRBV5-4; CDR3 protein: CASSLDGVGYTF; CDR3 DNA: TGTGCCAGCAGCCTAGACGGGGTTGGCTACACCTTC
D gene: -; J gene: TRBJ2-1; clone size: once; V gene: TRBV16; CDR3 protein: CASSQGNEQFF; CDR3 DNA: TGTGCCAGCAGCCAAGGCAATGAGCAGTTCTTC
D gene: -; J gene: TRBJ1-4; clone size: -; V gene: TRBV6-5; CDR3 protein: CASSYAGLSNEKLFF; CDR3 DNA: TGTGCCAGCAGTTACGCGGGACTATCTAATGAAAAACTGTTTTTT
D gene: TRBD2; J gene: TRBJ2-4; clone size: -; V gene: TRBV4-2; CDR3 protein: CASSQESSGKNIQYF; CDR3 DNA: TGTGCCAGCAGCCAAGAATCTAGCGGCAAAAACATTCAGTACTTC
D gene: -; J gene: TRBJ1-1; clone size: once; V gene: TRBV6-5; CDR3 protein: CASSYSRVQNTEAFF; CDR3 DNA: TGTGCCAGCAGTTACTCGCGGGTACAGAACACTGAAGCTTTCTTT
D gene: -; J gene: TRBJ2-1; clone size: -; V gene: TRBV18; CDR3 protein: CASSPPVRVLPVYNEQFF; CDR3 DNA: TGTGCCAGCTCACCACCGGTCCGGGTTCTACCAGTCTACAATGAGCAGTTCTTC
D gene: TRBD2; J gene: TRBJ2-3; clone size: -; V gene: TRBV5-1; CDR3 protein: CASGLAGSTDTQYF; CDR3 DNA: TGCGCCAGCGGACTAGCGGGGAGCACAGATACGCAGTATTTT
D gene: -; J gene: TRBJ1-2; clone size: -; V gene: TRBV5-4; CDR3 protein: CASYGDYGYTF; CDR3 DNA: TGTGCCTCGTACGGAGACTATGGCTACACCTTC
D gene: TRBD2; J gene: TRBJ2-1; clone size: -; V gene: TRBV30; CDR3 protein: CAWRTRLAVNEQFF; CDR3 DNA: TGTGCCTGGAGAACACGACTAGCGGTAAATGAGCAGTTCTTC
D gene: -; J gene: TRBJ2-3; clone size: -; V gene: TRBV10-3; CDR3 protein: CAISGGLTGGDTQYF; CDR3 DNA: TGTGCCATCAGTGGGGGACTGACCGGGGGCGATACGCAGTATTTT
D gene: -; J gene: TRBJ2-5; clone size: -; V gene: TRBV30; CDR3 protein: CAWSVLGKGTQYF; CDR3 DNA: TGTGCCTGGAGTGTCCTCGGGAAAGGGACCCAGTACTTC
D gene: -; J gene: TRBJ1-5; clone size: few; V gene: TRBV29-1; CDR3 protein: CSVAGGSNQPQHF; CDR3 DNA: TGCAGCGTTGCCGGTGGGAGCAATCAGCCCCAGCATTTT
D gene: TRBD2; J gene: TRBJ2-1; clone size: -; V gene: TRBV29-1; CDR3 protein: CSVGGLAPREQFF; CDR3 DNA: TGCAGCGTTGGAGGACTAGCCCCCAGGGAGCAGTTCTTC
D gene: -; J gene: TRBJ1-2; clone size: -; V gene: TRBV29-1; CDR3 protein: CSVGGLNYGYTF; CDR3 DNA: TGCAGCGTTGGGGGGCTTAACTATGGCTACACCTTC
D gene: -; J gene: TRBJ2-1; clone size: -; V gene: TRBV25-1; CDR3 protein: CASSIGNNEQFF; CDR3 DNA: TGTGCCAGCAGTATCGGAAACAATGAGCAGTTCTTC
D gene: -; J gene: TRBJ2-3; clone size: -; V gene: TRBV4-3; CDR3 protein: CASSQDWTYTDTQYF; CDR3 DNA: TGCGCCAGCAGCCAAGATTGGACCTACACAGATACGCAGTATTTT
D gene: -; J gene: TRBJ2-3; clone size: -; V gene: TRBV29-1; CDR3 protein: CSGGSSTDTQYF; CDR3 DNA: TGCAGCGGGGGGTCTAGCACAGATACGCAGTATTTT
D gene: TRBD2; J gene: TRBJ2-2; clone size: -; V gene: TRBV7-2; CDR3 protein: CASSFGTSGRRLTGELFF; CDR3 DNA: TGTGCCAGCAGCTTCGGGACTAGCGGGAGGAGGCTCACCGGGGAGCTGTTTTTT
D gene: TRBD2; J gene: TRBJ2-7; clone size: -; V gene: TRBV6-1; CDR3 protein: CASFVGGSNSYEQYF; CDR3 DNA: TGTGCCAGCTTTGTGGGCGGGAGCAATTCCTACGAGCAGTACTTC
D gene: -; J gene: TRBJ2-7; clone size: -; V gene: TRBV20-1; CDR3 protein: CSARVVYEQYF; CDR3 DNA: TGCAGTGCTAGAGTGGTATACGAGCAGTACTTC